This T cell receptor (beta chain) was recorded in a study of T cell responses to AZD1222 COVID-19 vaccine. As regards this clone: What it binds is unknown.

General study points: At 160-218 and 743-854, vaccine-associated CD4 TCRs were dominant, and they spanned spike. Repertoire samples came only from after the peak T cell response. The reported proportion of spike-specific TCRs targeting unmutated variant regions was nearly half.

CDR1 ENHRY and CDR2 SYGVKD come from the germline V gene. This CDR3 spans 12 amino acids. V shed 6 bases and J shed 10 bases, with 13 bases lying between them. Sequencing used immunoSEQ multiplex PCR; TCRdb keeps in-frame clones, though not all of them. The table has nearly 95,000 clones, around 91% seen once. The TCR sequence derives from an adult in good health. Material: peripheral blood, obtained on day 0 of AZD1222 vaccination. V usage is TRBV10-3 and J usage is TRBJ2-1; D is undetermined. For the CDR3, the DNA is TGTGCCATCAGCAGAGTCTCCGGAGAGCAGTTCTTC. Translating gives CAISRVSGEQFF.